Sequencing of this TCR beta chain was carried out in a study of CXCR3-negative and CXCR3-positive naive CD8 T cells. TRB cDNA was prepared as libraries by UMI-labeled 5' RACE. After re-calling the 5' RACE reads, TCRdb lists one entry per CDR3 protein, DNA absent. This table holds about 130,000 distinct CDR3 sequences. Germline V lookup: CDR1 MDHEN, CDR2 SYDVKM. CDR3 size: 14 residues. Of note for this clonotype: Its specificity is unknown.

Overall study results and limits: TRBV-TRBJ usage was similar across naive CXCR3 subsets but distinct in memory cells.

The specimen sequenced was naive CXCR3- CD8+ T cells from blood. Indicated subset: CD45RO-CCR7+CD27+CD95- naive CD8+ T cells lacking CXCR3 (TNR3-). V gene TRBV28 combines with J gene TRBJ1-1; the TCRdb call, TRBD1, lacks DNA for checking. The clonotype originates from a human donor in good health. Some clones in this sample may be carry-over from other donors' samples. CDR3 sequence reads: CASSPPQMNTEAFF.